These T cell receptor beta chains were read from a single sample in a study of T cell changes during pregnancy in multiple sclerosis. Profiled with immunoSEQ multiplex PCR; TCRdb holds only in-frame clones, not every one. This sample has about 75,000 clones; 90% to 95% occur once, and the top ten carry 0.12% to 0.15%. Sequences were derived from CD4+ T cells from peripheral blood mononuclear cells, sampled after pregnancy. These receptor sequences come from a female donor with multiple sclerosis, enrolled in a pregnancy study. Each CDR3 is given with its conserved first and last residue. D genes are given only for firm matches. Clone size is not always given. Where it is, it says once, few, many or a class for expanded clones.

CDR3 DNA | CDR3 protein | V gene | clone size | D gene | J gene
TGTGCCAGCTCGGGGAGCAATGAGCAGTTCTTC | CASSGSNEQFF | TRBV7-2 | NA | NA | TRBJ2-1
TGTGCCAGCAGCACTCTAGCGGAGGGGAAGACCCAGTACTTC | CASSTLAEGKTQYF | TRBV14 | few | TRBD2 | TRBJ2-5
TGTGCCTTCACGACAGGGCTGGGTCCCCCCACCTCTGGAAACACCATATATTTT | CAFTTGLGPPTSGNTIYF | TRBV30 | NA | TRBD1 | TRBJ1-3
TGTGCCAGTACCCTGGGGGCGGGAGCTTTCTTT | CASTLGAGAFF | TRBV19 | NA | NA | TRBJ1-1
TGTGCCAGCAGCTTTGGTCCAGCGGGAGGGAAAGAGACCCAGTACTTC | CASSFGPAGGKETQYF | TRBV5-4 | NA | TRBD2 | TRBJ2-5
TGTGCCAGCGGTGGGGGGGGCAGCTACGAGCAGTACTTC | CASGGGGSYEQYF | TRBV28 | NA | NA | TRBJ2-7
TGTGCCAGCAGTCGACAGGGTGGCAATGAGCAGTTCTTC | CASSRQGGNEQFF | TRBV2 | NA | TRBD1 | TRBJ2-1
TGTGCCAGCAGACCGGACAGCACCTATGGCTACACCTTC | CASRPDSTYGYTF | TRBV2 | NA | NA | TRBJ1-2
TGTGCCATCAGGAACCGACTAGCGGGAGAAGGAAATAACGCGAACACCGGGGAGCTGTTTTTT | CAIRNRLAGEGNNANTGELFF | TRBV10-3 | NA | TRBD2 | TRBJ2-2
TGTGCCAGTAGTATGGGACTAGCCGATGAGCAGTTCTTC | CASSMGLADEQFF | TRBV19 | NA | TRBD2 | TRBJ2-1
TGTGCCAGTAGCCCTGCTAGCCCCGGGGAGCTGTTTTTT | CASSPASPGELFF | TRBV19 | NA | NA | TRBJ2-2
TGTGCCAGCAGCCAAGAGGCTAGCGGGAGAGGAGAGACCCAGTACTTC | CASSQEASGRGETQYF | TRBV4-2 | once | TRBD2 | TRBJ2-5
TGCAGCGTTGCGTCCGGACAGGAACAGCCCCAGCATTTT | CSVASGQEQPQHF | TRBV29-1 | once | TRBD1 | TRBJ1-5
TGTGCCAGCAGCTTAGATGCAGGGGGGCGACAAGAGACCCAGTACTTC | CASSLDAGGRQETQYF | TRBV11-2 | few | NA | TRBJ2-5
TGTGCCATCAGGAAGACAGGTGGGGACTACGAGCAGTACTTC | CAIRKTGGDYEQYF | TRBV10-3 | NA | NA | TRBJ2-7
TGTGCCAGCAGTTGGGGGGACAGGGGGAACGAAAAACTGTTTTTT | CASSWGDRGNEKLFF | TRBV6-5 | NA | TRBD1 | TRBJ1-4
TGTGCCAGCAGCATGGGACAGTACTCTGGAAACACCATATATTTT | CASSMGQYSGNTIYF | TRBV11-2 | NA | TRBD1 | TRBJ1-3
TGCGCCAGCAGCAAAGCGGGAGAGACCGGGGAGCTGTTTTTT | CASSKAGETGELFF | TRBV5-1 | NA | TRBD2 | TRBJ2-2